This passage covers 13 T cell receptor beta chains from one sample sequenced in a study of cytomegalovirus exposure and HLA in healthy donors. Primers included in the PCR were 60 Vbeta and 13 Jbeta primers. The data were produced by immunoSEQ multiplex PCR, yet TCRdb's version contains in-frame clones alone and is incomplete. The sample table includes about 200,000 clones. The sequencing sample was made of PBMCs. The receptors derive from a girl under 10 years old in good health and CMV-seropositive.

J is TRBJ1-1 and V is TRBV6-1; maybe TRBD1 (5 bases). This CDR3 is 12 amino acids long. Trimming removed 3 bases at V and 9 bases at J, with 11 bases between. Germline loops: CDR1 MNHNS, CDR2 SASEGT. CDR3 bases: TGTGCCAGCAGTGATCCCAGGGCACAAGCTTTCTTT. As protein: CASSDPRAQAFF.

The V call is TRBV6-1, the J call TRBJ2-2; D not resolved. The CDR3 runs to 14 residues. CDR1 and CDR2 (germline): MNHNS, SASEGT. Trimming cost V 4 bases and J 5 bases, with 11 bases left between them. Written as DNA, the CDR3 is TGTGCCAGCAGTGCCGCCAGACATACCGGGGAGCTGTTTTTT. Residues: CASSAARHTGELFF.

The CDR3 sequence: CASIGDSYNEQFF. DNA for the CDR3: TGTGCCAGCATAGGGGACTCCTACAATGAGCAGTTCTTC. This chain uses TRBV28 with TRBJ2-1, with a possible D match to TRBD1 (5 bases). Germline V gene sequence: CDR1 MDHEN, CDR2 SYDVKM. V lost 7 bases, J lost 0 bases, and 7 bases lay in between. This CDR3 has 13 residues.

The chain joins TRBV7-9 to TRBJ2-1; TRBD1 agrees at 7 bases. Losses at the gene ends were 4 bases for V and 4 bases for J; bases not matched to a gene: 7. The CDR3 loop spans 15 amino acids. CDR1 is SEHNR, CDR2 FQNEAQ, per germline (reference sequence). CDR3 sequence reads: CASSSTGSGYNEQFF. The CDR3 DNA reads TGTGCCAGCAGCTCGACAGGGAGCGGTTACAATGAGCAGTTCTTC.

The CDR3 bases are TGTGCCAGCAGCCGACAGGGAGTTGAAGCTTTCTTT. It is translated as CASSRQGVEAFF. The chain recombines TRBV28 with TRBJ1-1; 7 bases are shared with TRBD1. The V and J ends lost 6 bases and 7 bases, in that order; junction bases with no gene match: 5. The CDR3 has 12 residues. The germline V gene encodes CDR1 MDHEN and CDR2 SYDVKM.

V gene TRBV29-1 combines with J gene TRBJ2-3, with TRBD2 matching over 7 bases. The J segment lost 3 bases and the V segment lost 6 bases, leaving 15 bases of the junction unmatched. In germline, CDR1 is SQVTM, CDR2 ANQGSEA. This CDR3 region has 16 residues. The CDR3, as DNA: TGCAGCGTGCGACTAGAGCGGGGCGTGGGGACAGATACGCAGTATTTT. The encoded protein is CSVRLERGVGTDTQYF.

The chain carries TRBV5-1 and TRBJ2-3, with D tentatively TRBD1 (5 bases). Germline V gives CDR1 SGHRS, CDR2 YFSETQ. The CDR3 contains 15 residues. Trimming left V 4 bases short and J 0 bases short, with 12 bases between. In DNA form, the CDR3 reads TGCGCCAGCAGCCCAGGGCGACCTAGCACAGATACGCAGTATTTT. Protein product: CASSPGRPSTDTQYF. Filled out from reference TRBV5-1 and TRBJ2-3, the complete variable domain reads KAGVTQTPRYLIKTRGQQVTLSCSPISGHRSVSWYQQTPGQGLQFLFEYFSETQRNKGNFPGRFSGRQFSNSRSEMNVSTLELGDSALYLCASSPGRPSTDTQYFGPGTRLTVL.

This rearrangement joins TRBV28 to TRBJ2-7; 9 bases are a match to TRBD2. Trimming took 6 bases from V and 2 from J; bases not matched to a gene: 5. Germline V CDR1 and CDR2: MDHEN, SYDVKM. This CDR3 has 14 amino acids. DNA for the CDR3: TGTGCCAGCAGGGGGGGACTAGCCGCCTACGAGCAGTACTTC. It specifies CASRGGLAAYEQYF.

The V call is TRBV29-1, the J call TRBJ1-1; TRBD1 matches 9 bases. The CDR3 is 15 amino acids. V trimming: 5 bases; J trimming: 4 bases; junction bases outside the gene matches: 11. Germline V gene data show CDR1 as SQVTM and CDR2 as ANQGSEA. The CDR3 loop is CSVSPVGQGLTEAFF. CDR3 DNA: TGCAGCGTTTCGCCCGTGGGACAGGGACTCACTGAAGCTTTCTTT.

J is TRBJ2-5 and V is TRBV6-5; 7 bases align to TRBD2. Germline CDR1 MNHEY, CDR2 SVGAGI. The CDR3 is 13 residues long. J was trimmed by 4 bases and V by 6 bases; bases with no gene match: 5. The DNA of the CDR3 is TGTGCCAGCAGAGAGGGAGGGCGAGAGACCCAGTACTTC. Translating gives CASREGGRETQYF.

The V and J genes are TRBV7-9 and TRBJ1-4; D not resolved. CDR3 length: 15 residues. Trimming left V 3 bases short and J 5 bases short, with 13 bases between. Germline V gives CDR1 SEHNR, CDR2 FQNEAQ (reference sequence). The CDR3 coding sequence is TGTGCCAGCAGCTTGCCGGGTAAAGTAAATGAAAAACTGTTTTTT. Translated: CASSLPGKVNEKLFF.

This rearrangement joins TRBV19 to TRBJ2-1; the match to TRBD2 covers 13 bases. The CDR3 is 18 amino acids. Germline V gene sequence: CDR1 LNHDA, CDR2 SQIVND (reference sequence). V shed 10 bases and J 0 bases; nucleotides not matched to a gene: 12. The CDR3 region has the DNA TGTGCCACCCTACTAGCGGGAGGGCCGGGAGGCTCCTACAATGAGCAGTTCTTC. It specifies CATLLAGGPGGSYNEQFF.

This chain joins TRBV2 and TRBJ2-7; tentatively, D is TRBD1 (6 bases). V was clipped by 6 bases and J by 0 bases, with 15 bases between them. Germline V gene sequence: CDR1 SNHLY, CDR2 FYNNEI. This CDR3 is 15 amino acids long. The CDR3 coding sequence is TGTGCCAGCAGAGAGCGCGCACAGGGCTCCTACGAGCAGTACTTC. This encodes CASRERAQGSYEQYF.